A single TCR beta chain is shown here with its context. Its antigen is unidentified. The sample originates from a study of cytomegalovirus exposure and HLA in healthy donors. Study findings and constraints: Later analysis demonstrated an association between a missense DCLRE1C variant and TCR beta V- and J-gene trimming.

Germline V gives CDR1 DFQATT, CDR2 SNEGSKA (reference sequence). This CDR3 spans 11 amino acids. Trimming removed 6 bases at V and 0 bases at J, with 5 bases between. The study ran its PCR with 60 Vbeta and 13 Jbeta primers. The table came from immunoSEQ multiplex PCR; TCRdb's copy has only in-frame clones and leaves some out. Of around 100,000 clones listed, about 79% are singletons. The receptor was isolated from a young woman in good health and CMV-seronegative. Sequencing was done on a sample of PBMCs. This rearrangement joins TRBV20-1 to TRBJ1-1, with D hard to call. CDR3 nucleotides: TGCAGTGCCTTTCTGAACACTGAAGCTTTCTTT. This codes for CSAFLNTEAFF.